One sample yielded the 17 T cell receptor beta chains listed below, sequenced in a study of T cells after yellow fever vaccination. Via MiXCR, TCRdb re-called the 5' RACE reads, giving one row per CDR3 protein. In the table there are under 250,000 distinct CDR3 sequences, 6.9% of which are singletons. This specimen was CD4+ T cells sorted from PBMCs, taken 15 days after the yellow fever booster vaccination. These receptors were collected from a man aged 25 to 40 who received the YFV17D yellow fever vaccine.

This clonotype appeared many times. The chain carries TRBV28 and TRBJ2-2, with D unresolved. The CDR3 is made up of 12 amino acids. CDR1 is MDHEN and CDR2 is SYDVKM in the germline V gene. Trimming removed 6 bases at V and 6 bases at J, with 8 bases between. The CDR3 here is CASRRPPGELFF. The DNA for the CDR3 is TGTGCCAGCAGACGACCCCCCGGGGAGCTGTTTTTT.

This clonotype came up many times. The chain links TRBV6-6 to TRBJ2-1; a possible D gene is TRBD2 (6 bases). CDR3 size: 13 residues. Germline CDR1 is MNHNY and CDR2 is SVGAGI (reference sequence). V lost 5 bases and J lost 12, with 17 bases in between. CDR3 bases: TGTGCCAGCAGTCTTAGACTAGAGGATTTGCAGTTCTTC. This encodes CASSLRLEDLQFF.

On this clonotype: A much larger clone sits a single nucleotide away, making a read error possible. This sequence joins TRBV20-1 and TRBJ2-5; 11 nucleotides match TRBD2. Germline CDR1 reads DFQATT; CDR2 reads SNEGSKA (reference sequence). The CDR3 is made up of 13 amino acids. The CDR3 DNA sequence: TGCAGTGCTCCCGGGACTAGCGGTCAAACCCGGTACTTC. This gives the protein CSAPGTSGQTRYF.

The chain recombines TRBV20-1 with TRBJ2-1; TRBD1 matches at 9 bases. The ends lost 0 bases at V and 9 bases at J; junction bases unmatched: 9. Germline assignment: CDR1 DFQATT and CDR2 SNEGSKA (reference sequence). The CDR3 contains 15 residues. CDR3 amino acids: CSARDPNRGQGEQFF. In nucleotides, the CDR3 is TGCAGTGCTAGAGATCCGAACAGGGGGCAGGGTGAGCAGTTCTTC.

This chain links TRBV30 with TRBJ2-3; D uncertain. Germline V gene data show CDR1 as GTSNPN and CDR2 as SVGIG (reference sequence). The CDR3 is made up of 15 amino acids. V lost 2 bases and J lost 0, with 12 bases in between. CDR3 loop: CAWSRATSSTDTQYF. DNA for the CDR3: TGTGCCTGGAGTAGAGCGACCTCTAGCACAGATACGCAGTATTTT.

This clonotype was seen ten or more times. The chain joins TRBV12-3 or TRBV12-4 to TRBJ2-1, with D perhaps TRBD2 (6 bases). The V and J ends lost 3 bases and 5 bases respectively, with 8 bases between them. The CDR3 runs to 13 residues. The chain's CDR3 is CASSFLAHNEQFF. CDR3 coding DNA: TGTGCCAGCAGTTTCCTAGCGCACAATGAGCAGTTCTTC.

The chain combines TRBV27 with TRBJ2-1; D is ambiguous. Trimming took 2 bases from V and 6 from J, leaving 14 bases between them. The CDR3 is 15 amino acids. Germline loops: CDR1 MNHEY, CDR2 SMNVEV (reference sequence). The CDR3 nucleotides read TGTGCCAGCAGTTTAATTGGCGGAAAACCCAATGAGCAGTTCTTC. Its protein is CASSLIGGKPNEQFF.

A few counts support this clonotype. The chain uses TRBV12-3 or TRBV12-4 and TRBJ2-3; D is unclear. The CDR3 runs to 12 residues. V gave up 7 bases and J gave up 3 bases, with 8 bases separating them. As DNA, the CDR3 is TGTGCCAGCACCCCGACGACAGATACGCAGTATTTT. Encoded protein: CASTPTTDTQYF.

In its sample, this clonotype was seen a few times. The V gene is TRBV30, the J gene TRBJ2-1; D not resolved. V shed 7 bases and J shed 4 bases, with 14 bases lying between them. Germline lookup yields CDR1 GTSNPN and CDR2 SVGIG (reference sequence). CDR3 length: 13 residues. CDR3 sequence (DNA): TGTGCCTCGCCGGGCCGGCATTACAATGAGCAGTTCTTC. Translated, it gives CASPGRHYNEQFF. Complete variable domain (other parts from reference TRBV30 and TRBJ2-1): SQTIHQWPATLVQPVGSPLSLECTVEGTSNPNLYWYRQAAGRGLQLLFYSVGIGQISSEVPQNLSASRPQDRQFILSSKKLLLSDSGFYLCASPGRHYNEQFFGPGTRLTVL.

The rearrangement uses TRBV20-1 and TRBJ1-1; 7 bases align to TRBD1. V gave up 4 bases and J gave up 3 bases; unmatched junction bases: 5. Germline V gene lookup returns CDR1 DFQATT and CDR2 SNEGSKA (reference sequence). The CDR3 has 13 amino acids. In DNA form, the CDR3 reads TGCAGTGCTACGACAGGGTCGGACACTGAAGCTTTCTTT. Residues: CSATTGSDTEAFF.

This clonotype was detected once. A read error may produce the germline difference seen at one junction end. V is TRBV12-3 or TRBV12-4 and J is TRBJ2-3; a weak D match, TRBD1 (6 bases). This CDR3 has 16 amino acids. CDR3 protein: CARSLRASKGVDTQYF. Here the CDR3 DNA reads TGTGCCCGCAGTTTGCGGGCCTCAAAGGGGGTAGATACGCAGTATTTT.

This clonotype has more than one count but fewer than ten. Here the CDR3 DNA reads TGTGCCAGCAGCCGAATGGGTGGTCCCACAGATACGCAGTATTTT. It encodes CASSRMGGPTDTQYF. The V and J genes are TRBV7-2 and TRBJ2-3; D unresolved. V was shortened by 5 bases and J by 2 bases, with 14 bases between the two germline ends. The germline CDR1 and CDR2 sequences are SGHTA and FQGNSA. The CDR3 totals 15 residues.

CDR3 sequence (DNA): TGTGCCAGCAGCTTGGGGGACAGGGGAGGCAATCAGCCCCAGCATTTT. Amino acid sequence: CASSLGDRGGNQPQHF. The rearrangement uses TRBV7-9 and TRBJ1-5; the match to TRBD1 covers 10 bases. Trimming at V came to 3 bases and at J to 2 bases, leaving 4 bases not matched to a gene. This CDR3 is built from 16 residues. The germline V gene encodes CDR1 SEHNR and CDR2 FQNEAQ (reference sequence).

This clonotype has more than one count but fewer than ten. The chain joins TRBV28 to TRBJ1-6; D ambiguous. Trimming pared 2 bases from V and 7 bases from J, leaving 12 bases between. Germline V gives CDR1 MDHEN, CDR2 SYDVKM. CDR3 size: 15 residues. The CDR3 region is CASSLRALGNSPLHF. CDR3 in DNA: TGTGCCAGCAGTTTACGGGCCCTCGGCAATTCACCCCTCCACTTT.

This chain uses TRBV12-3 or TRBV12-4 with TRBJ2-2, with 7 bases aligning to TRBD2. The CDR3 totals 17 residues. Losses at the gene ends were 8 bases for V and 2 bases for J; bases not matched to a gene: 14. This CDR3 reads CASGGPNSGANTGELFF. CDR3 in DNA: TGTGCCAGCGGGGGTCCCAACAGCGGGGCCAACACCGGGGAGCTGTTTTTT.

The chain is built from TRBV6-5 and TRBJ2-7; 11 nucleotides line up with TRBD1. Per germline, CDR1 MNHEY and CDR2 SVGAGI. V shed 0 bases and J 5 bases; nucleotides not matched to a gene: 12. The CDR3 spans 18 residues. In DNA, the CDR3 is TGTGCCAGCAGTTACTCGGGGGGGACAGGGGGTCCCTTGGACGAGCAGTACTTC. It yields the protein CASSYSGGTGGPLDEQYF.

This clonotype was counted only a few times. The CDR3 DNA is TGTGCCAGCAGCTTTGACGCACTCGGAAAAACTAGCACAGATACGCAGTATTTT. Translating gives CASSFDALGKTSTDTQYF. The V call is TRBV6-2 or TRBV6-3, the J call TRBJ2-3; D uncertain. Germline assignment: CDR1 MNHEY and CDR2 SVGEGT. CDR3 size: 18 residues. Trimming pared 6 bases from V and 0 bases from J, leaving 22 bases between.